One sample yielded the 22 T cell receptor beta chains listed below, sequenced in a study of T cells expressing NK-cell markers. For each CDR3 protein, TCRdb gives one entry from its re-call of the 5' RACE reads, without DNA. The sample totals 300,000 to 500,000 distinct CDR3 sequences. The specimen sequenced was blood T cells: a sorted CD56 or NKG2C T cell subset, CD4+ or CD8+ T cells, or bulk PBMC T cells (not recorded which). Receptors were obtained from a woman aged 50 to 65 in good health.

The V and J genes are TRBV28 and TRBJ2-2. Looked up from germline, CDR1 is MDHEN and CDR2 is SYDVKM. The CDR3 has 14 amino acids. The CDR3 is CASSFRRTTGELFF.

V usage is TRBV14 and J usage is TRBJ1-2. This CDR3 region has 15 residues. Germline V CDR1 and CDR2: SGHDN, FVKESK. The CDR3 reads CASSQASGGGYGYTF.

The chain carries TRBV27 and TRBJ2-5; the TRBD2 assignment by TCRdb is unverifiable without DNA. The germline V gene encodes CDR1 MNHEY and CDR2 SMNVEV (reference sequence). This CDR3 is 15 amino acids long. CDR3 region: CASSTDLAGYETQYF.

This chain joins TRBV30 and TRBJ2-2; lacking DNA, the TRBD1 call made by TCRdb goes unchecked. CDR1 is GTSNPN and CDR2 is SVGIG in the germline V gene (reference sequence). The CDR3 is 16 amino acids. The CDR3 loop reads CAWSVRTGGNTGELFF.

The chain combines TRBV7-9 with TRBJ2-2; with no DNA, the TCRdb D assignment of TRBD1 cannot be verified. CDR1 SEHNR and CDR2 FQNEAQ come from the germline V gene (reference sequence). This CDR3 region has 14 residues. This chain's CDR3 is CASSDRAVAGELFF.

The chain couples TRBV5-1 to TRBJ2-2; lacking DNA, the TRBD1 call made by TCRdb goes unchecked. Germline V CDR1 and CDR2: SGHRS, YFSETQ. CDR3 size: 14 residues. The CDR3: CASSPQGRTGELFF.

The chain joins TRBV28 to TRBJ2-5. CDR1 is MDHEN, CDR2 SYDVKM, per germline. The CDR3 length is 13 residues. CDR3 amino acids: CASKEHNQETQYF. The variable domain in full, with the rest retrieved from reference TRBV28 and TRBJ2-5, is DVKVTQSSRYLVKRTGEKVFLECVQDMDHENMFWYRQDPGLGLRLIYFSYDVKMKEKGDIPEGYSVSREKKERFSLILESASTNQTSMYLCASKEHNQETQYFGPGTRLLVL.

The V and J genes are TRBV5-1 and TRBJ2-1; TCRdb indicates TRBD1, and absent DNA this call remains unverified. The CDR3 runs to 13 residues. Germline V lookup: CDR1 SGHRS, CDR2 YFSETQ. The CDR3 spells CASNEQGYNEQFF.

V gene TRBV4-1 combines with J gene TRBJ2-3. The CDR3 is 12 residues long. Germline CDR1 reads MGHRA; CDR2 reads YSYEKL. This CDR3 is CASSLTSSTQYF.

The J gene is TRBJ2-1, the V gene TRBV5-5; TCRdb reports TRBD1, a call that lacks DNA to check it against. CDR1 is SGHKS, CDR2 YYEKEE, per germline (reference sequence). The CDR3 is made up of 15 amino acids. This CDR3 is CASSTQGFTYNEQFF.

The V and J genes are TRBV12-3 or TRBV12-4 and TRBJ2-5; TCRdb gives TRBD2 as the D gene, but with no DNA this cannot be confirmed. The CDR3 spans 17 residues. The CDR3: CASSLSVVRGLSETQYF.

The chain joins TRBV12-3 or TRBV12-4 to TRBJ1-3. The CDR3 contains 17 residues. CDR3 in amino acids: CASSPASGLSSGNTIYF.

The chain joins TRBV29-1 to TRBJ1-1; TCRdb outputs TRBD1, but without DNA this stays unchecked. The CDR3 is 14 residues long. Germline CDR1 is SQVTM and CDR2 is ANQGSEA. The CDR3 sequence: CSANPGTRNTEAFF.

This chain joins TRBV7-8 and TRBJ1-5. Per the germline V gene, CDR1 is SGHVS and CDR2 is FQNEAQ. This CDR3 is 15 amino acids long. The CDR3 region is CASSLAVRPDQPQHF.

The rearrangement links TRBV27 to TRBJ1-5; with no DNA, the TCRdb D assignment of TRBD1 cannot be verified. From germline, CDR1 is MNHEY and CDR2 SMNVEV (reference sequence). CDR3 length: 16 amino acids. CDR3 amino acids: CASSLRGRGSHQPQHF.

The genes are TRBV5-1 and TRBJ1-3. The CDR3 covers 16 residues. Per the germline V gene, CDR1 is SGHRS and CDR2 is YFSETQ. CDR3 region: CASSRGMGQAGNTIYF.

The chain couples TRBV29-1 to TRBJ1-1; TCRdb returns TRBD1, unconfirmable since there is no DNA. Per germline, CDR1 SQVTM and CDR2 ANQGSEA. CDR3 length equals 15 residues. CDR3 sequence reads: CSVEETGTPNTEAFF.

V gene TRBV28 combines with J gene TRBJ2-4; the D call of TRBD2 rests on TCRdb alone, since no DNA is present to check it. The CDR3 has 20 amino acids. The V gene's germline CDR1 is MDHEN and CDR2 SYDVKM. CDR3 region: CASSAPLAGVTAGAKNIQYF.

CDR3 region: CATSRDLAGLAGEQYF. The chain couples TRBV15 to TRBJ2-7; no DNA is available, so the TRBD2 call from TCRdb remains unchecked. The CDR3 sequence is 16 residues long. CDR1 LNHNV and CDR2 YYDKDF come from the germline V gene (reference sequence).

The J gene is TRBJ2-3, the V gene TRBV20-1; the TCRdb D gene call, TRBD1, has no DNA to confirm it. Germline-derived CDR1 and CDR2 are DFQATT and SNEGSKA (reference sequence). The CDR3 is 15 residues long. CDR3 protein: CSVDGTQTSPNTQYF.

The chain carries TRBV7-9 and TRBJ2-1; TCRdb indicates TRBD2, and absent DNA this call remains unverified. Per the germline V gene, CDR1 is SEHNR and CDR2 is FQNEAQ (reference sequence). The CDR3 totals 13 residues. The CDR3 protein is CASRLAGLNEQFF.

The rearrangement joins TRBV27 to TRBJ2-5; the D call of TRBD2 rests on TCRdb alone, since no DNA is present to check it. The CDR3 covers 14 residues. From germline, CDR1 is MNHEY and CDR2 SMNVEV (reference sequence). The CDR3 spells CASSLAYSGETQYF.